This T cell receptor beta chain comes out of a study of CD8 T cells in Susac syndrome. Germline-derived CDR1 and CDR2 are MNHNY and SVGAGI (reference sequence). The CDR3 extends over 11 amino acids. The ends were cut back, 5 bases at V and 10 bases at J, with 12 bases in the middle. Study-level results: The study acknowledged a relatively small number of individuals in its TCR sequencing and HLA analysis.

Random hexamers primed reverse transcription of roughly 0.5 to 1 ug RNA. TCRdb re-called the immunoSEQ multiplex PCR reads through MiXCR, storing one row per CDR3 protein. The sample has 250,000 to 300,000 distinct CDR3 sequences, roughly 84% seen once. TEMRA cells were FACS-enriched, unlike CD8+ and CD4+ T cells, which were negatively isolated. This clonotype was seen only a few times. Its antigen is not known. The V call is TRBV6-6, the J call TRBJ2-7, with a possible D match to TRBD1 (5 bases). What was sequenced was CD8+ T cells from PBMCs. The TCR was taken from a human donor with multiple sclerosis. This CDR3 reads CASSNRPFQYF. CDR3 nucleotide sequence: TGTGCCAGCAGTAACAGGCCGTTTCAGTACTTC.